This TCR beta chain comes out of a study of control samples from healthy donors and cancer patients. Between the trimmed V and J ends, which lost 5 bases and 7 bases, there was a span of 11 bases. CDR1 is SGHTA, CDR2 FQGNSA, per germline. This CDR3 has 13 amino acids. Clones were sequenced by immunoSEQ multiplex PCR, and TCRdb holds only the in-frame ones, with some missing. The data contain under 70,000 clones, roughly 90% of them singletons. The chain employs TRBV7-2 and TRBJ2-2; D is unresolved. The specimen sequenced was PBMCs. This TCR was sampled from a man aged 55 to 69 with head and neck cancer. The CDR3 DNA reads as TGTGCCAGCAGCCCGACCAGAAGCGGGGAGCTGTTTTTT. Protein product: CASSPTRSGELFF.